Shown below are 7 T cell receptor beta chains from a single sample sequenced in a study of blood T cell repertoires in COVID-19. This table comes from immunoSEQ multiplex PCR, and its TCRdb copy is limited to in-frame clones, with some not included. The table has some 290,000 clones, approximately 86% seen once. The sequenced material came from peripheral blood. These receptors were obtained from a woman aged 50 to 60 who had recovered from COVID-19.

This sequence joins TRBV5-4 and TRBJ2-5, with D tentatively TRBD2 (5 bases). Trimming removed 5 bases from V and 0 bases from J, with 17 bases in between. From germline, CDR1 is SGHNT and CDR2 YYREEE (reference sequence). The CDR3 length is 16 residues. CDR3 in DNA: TGTGCCAGCAGGGGCGGCCGAGGGAGCTACCAAGAGACCCAGTACTTC. Its translation is CASRGGRGSYQETQYF.

The chain links TRBV5-1 to TRBJ2-7; tentative D call: TRBD1 (5 bases). The ends were cut back, 1 base at V and 3 bases at J, with 11 bases in the middle. In germline, CDR1 is SGHRS, CDR2 YFSETQ. The CDR3 length is 14 residues. The CDR3 DNA sequence: TGCGCCAGCAGCTTGCAGGGAAACGACTACGAGCAGTACTTC. It yields the protein CASSLQGNDYEQYF.

The chain has TRBV28 and TRBJ1-2; the match to TRBD1 covers 7 bases. This CDR3 spans 12 amino acids. Trimming at V came to 8 bases and at J to 7 bases, leaving 7 bases not matched to a gene. Germline CDR1 is MDHEN and CDR2 is SYDVKM. The CDR3 DNA reads as TGTGCCAGCGGTCGACAGGGTCGTGGCTACACCTTC. Translated: CASGRQGRGYTF.

The table lists this clone with a count of one. The chain uses TRBV5-4 and TRBJ1-2; a possible D gene is TRBD1 (6 bases). Trimming removed 1 base at V and 0 bases at J, with 7 bases between. There are 14 residues in the CDR3. In germline, CDR1 is SGHNT, CDR2 YYREEE (reference sequence). CDR3 residues: CASSLSGANYGYTF. In nucleotides, the CDR3 is TGTGCCAGCAGCTTGTCAGGGGCTAACTATGGCTACACCTTC.

In DNA form, the CDR3 reads TGCGCCAGCAGCCAAGATAATCGGGGGTGGACTGAAGCTTTCTTT. This codes for CASSQDNRGWTEAFF. The chain joins TRBV4-1 to TRBJ1-1; D is possibly TRBD1 (5 bases). Germline lookup yields CDR1 MGHRA and CDR2 YSYEKL. V lost 0 bases and J lost 5, with 13 bases in between. There are 15 residues in the CDR3.

This chain uses TRBV7-2 with TRBJ2-3; 8 bases map to TRBD2. J was trimmed by 4 bases and V by 3 bases; bases with no gene match: 3. Germline CDR1 SGHTA, CDR2 FQGNSA. CDR3 length: 14 residues. CDR3 in amino acids: CASSLIAGPDTQYF. DNA of the CDR3: TGTGCCAGCAGCTTGATAGCGGGACCAGATACGCAGTATTTT.

The V call is TRBV28, the J call TRBJ1-1; a possible D gene is TRBD1 (6 bases). Germline CDR1 and CDR2: MDHEN and SYDVKM. This CDR3 region has 13 residues. The V and J ends lost 9 bases and 6 bases respectively, with 17 bases between them. The CDR3 nucleotides read TGTGCCAGTTCACAGGGACGGGGCGCTGAAGCTTTCTTT. It codes for CASSQGRGAEAFF.